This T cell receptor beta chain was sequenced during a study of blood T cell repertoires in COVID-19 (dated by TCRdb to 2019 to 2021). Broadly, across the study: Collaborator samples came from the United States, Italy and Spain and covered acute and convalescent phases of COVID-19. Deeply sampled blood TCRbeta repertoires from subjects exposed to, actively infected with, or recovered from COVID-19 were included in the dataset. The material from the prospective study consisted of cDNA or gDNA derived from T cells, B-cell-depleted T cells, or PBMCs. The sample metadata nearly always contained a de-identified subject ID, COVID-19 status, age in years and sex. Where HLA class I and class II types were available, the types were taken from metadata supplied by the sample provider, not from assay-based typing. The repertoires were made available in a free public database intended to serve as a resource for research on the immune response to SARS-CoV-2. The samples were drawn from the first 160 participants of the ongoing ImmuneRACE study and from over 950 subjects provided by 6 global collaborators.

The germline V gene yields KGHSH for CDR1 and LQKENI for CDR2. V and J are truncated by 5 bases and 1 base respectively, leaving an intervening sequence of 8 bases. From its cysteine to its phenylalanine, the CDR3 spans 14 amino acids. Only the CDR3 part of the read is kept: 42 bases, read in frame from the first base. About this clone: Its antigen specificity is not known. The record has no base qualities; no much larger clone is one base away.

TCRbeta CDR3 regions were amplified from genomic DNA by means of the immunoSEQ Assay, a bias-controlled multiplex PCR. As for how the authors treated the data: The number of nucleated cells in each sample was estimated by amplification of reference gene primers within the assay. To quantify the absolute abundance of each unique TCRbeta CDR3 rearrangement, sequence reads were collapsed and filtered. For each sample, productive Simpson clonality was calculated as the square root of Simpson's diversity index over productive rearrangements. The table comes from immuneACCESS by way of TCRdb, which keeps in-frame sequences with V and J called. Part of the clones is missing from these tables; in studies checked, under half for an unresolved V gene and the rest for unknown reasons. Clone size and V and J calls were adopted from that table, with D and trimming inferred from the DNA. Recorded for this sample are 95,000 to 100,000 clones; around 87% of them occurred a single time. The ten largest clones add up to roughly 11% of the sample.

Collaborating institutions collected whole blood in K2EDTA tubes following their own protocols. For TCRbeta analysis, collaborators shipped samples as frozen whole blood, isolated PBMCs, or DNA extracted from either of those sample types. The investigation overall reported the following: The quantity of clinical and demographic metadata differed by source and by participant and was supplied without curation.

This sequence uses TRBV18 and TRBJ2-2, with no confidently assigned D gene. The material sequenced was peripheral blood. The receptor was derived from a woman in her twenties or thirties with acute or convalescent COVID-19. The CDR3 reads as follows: CASSGQKNTGELFF. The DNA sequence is TGTGCCAGCTCAGGTCAGAAGAACACCGGGGAGCTGTTTTTT.